These T cell receptor beta chains were read from a single sample in a study of graft-versus-host responses after intestinal transplantation. Generated by immunoSEQ multiplex PCR, the TCRdb table keeps only in-frame clones and is missing some. The top ten clones hold 1.5% to 2% of a sample with 20,000 to 25,000 clones, around two fifths of them seen once. Specimen: alloreactive CD8+ T cells from a mixed lymphocyte reaction culture, collected before intestinal transplant. The receptors come from a human patient who received an intestinal transplant. CDR3s include the opening cysteine and the closing phenylalanine or tryptophan. The D gene is left open where the match is weak. Only some rows state a clone size, as once, few, many or a class for expanded clones.

abundance: few; len: 13; d_gene: -; j_gene: TRBJ1-2; v_gene: TRBV5-1; CDR3aa: CASSSTGPYGYTF; CDR3nt: TGCGCCAGCAGCTCCACAGGTCCCTATGGCTACACCTTC
abundance: -; len: 15; d_gene: -; j_gene: TRBJ1-4; v_gene: TRBV5-1; CDR3aa: CASSVGGARHEKLFF; CDR3nt: TGCGCCAGCAGCGTTGGTGGCGCAAGGCATGAAAAACTGTTTTTT
abundance: medium-sized; len: 13; d_gene: -; j_gene: TRBJ1-4; v_gene: TRBV7-9; CDR3aa: CASSVDWNEKLFF; CDR3nt: TGTGCCAGCAGCGTAGACTGGAATGAAAAACTGTTTTTT
abundance: medium-sized; len: 16; d_gene: -; j_gene: TRBJ1-1; v_gene: TRBV10-3; CDR3aa: CAISESVGKGKSEAFF; CDR3nt: TGTGCCATCAGTGAGTCGGTCGGCAAAGGCAAATCGGAAGCTTTCTTT
abundance: few; len: 16; d_gene: TRBD1; j_gene: TRBJ1-1; v_gene: TRBV5-1; CDR3aa: CASSLGPGQGVRRAFF; CDR3nt: TGCGCCAGCAGCTTAGGCCCTGGACAGGGCGTTAGACGAGCTTTCTTT
abundance: -; len: 15; d_gene: TRBD2; j_gene: TRBJ2-1; v_gene: TRBV5-1; CDR3aa: CASSPLADSYNEQFF; CDR3nt: TGCGCCAGCAGCCCGCTAGCGGACTCCTACAATGAGCAGTTCTTC
abundance: -; len: 16; d_gene: TRBD1; j_gene: TRBJ2-3; v_gene: TRBV12-5; CDR3aa: CASGGGTGVMSDTQYF; CDR3nt: TGTGCTAGTGGTGGAGGGACAGGGGTTATGTCAGATACGCAGTATTTT
abundance: -; len: 13; d_gene: -; j_gene: TRBJ2-7; v_gene: TRBV21-1; CDR3aa: CASSSRQFYEQYF; CDR3nt: TGTGCCAGCAGCTCGAGACAGTTTTACGAGCAGTACTTC
abundance: -; len: 14; d_gene: TRBD2; j_gene: TRBJ2-7; v_gene: TRBV7-9; CDR3aa: CASSLLAGDYEQYF; CDR3nt: TGTGCCAGCAGCCTACTAGCGGGGGACTACGAGCAGTACTTC
abundance: -; len: 14; d_gene: -; j_gene: TRBJ2-1; v_gene: TRBV27; CDR3aa: CASSLTPARGEQFF; CDR3nt: TGTGCCAGCAGTTTAACCCCCGCAAGGGGTGAGCAGTTCTTC
abundance: -; len: 14; d_gene: TRBD2; j_gene: TRBJ2-3; v_gene: TRBV5-1; CDR3aa: CASSSGLVTDTQYF; CDR3nt: TGCGCCAGCAGCTCGGGACTAGTGACAGATACGCAGTATTTT
abundance: few; len: 14; d_gene: TRBD2; j_gene: TRBJ2-7; v_gene: TRBV2; CDR3aa: CASNSAGVSYEQYF; CDR3nt: TGTGCCAGCAACTCGGCGGGAGTAAGCTACGAGCAGTACTTC
abundance: few; len: 11; d_gene: TRBD2; j_gene: TRBJ2-1; v_gene: TRBV28; CDR3aa: CASSGGLAQFF; CDR3nt: TGTGCCAGCAGTGGGGGACTAGCTCAGTTCTTC
abundance: few; len: 13; d_gene: -; j_gene: TRBJ2-5; v_gene: TRBV6-4; CDR3aa: CASSEQLGETQYF; CDR3nt: TGTGCCAGCAGTGAGCAGTTAGGGGAGACCCAGTACTTC
abundance: -; len: 13; d_gene: -; j_gene: TRBJ1-1; v_gene: TRBV6-5; CDR3aa: CASRRTDLTEAFF; CDR3nt: TGTGCCAGCAGACGGACAGACCTCACTGAAGCTTTCTTT
abundance: few; len: 13; d_gene: TRBD2; j_gene: TRBJ2-3; v_gene: TRBV25-1; CDR3aa: CASRGAGKRTQYF; CDR3nt: TGTGCCAGCAGGGGAGCGGGGAAACGTACGCAGTATTTT
abundance: -; len: 12; d_gene: TRBD2; j_gene: TRBJ2-3; v_gene: TRBV5-4; CDR3aa: CASSPGGDTQYF; CDR3nt: TGTGCCAGCAGCCCGGGGGGGGATACGCAGTATTTT
abundance: -; len: 16; d_gene: TRBD2; j_gene: TRBJ2-3; v_gene: TRBV7-6; CDR3aa: CASSLGTRSSTDTQYF; CDR3nt: TGTGCCAGCAGCTTAGGGACTAGGTCCAGCACAGATACGCAGTATTTT
abundance: -; len: 15; d_gene: TRBD1; j_gene: TRBJ1-2; v_gene: TRBV10-3; CDR3aa: CAIRGGQGEAYGYTF; CDR3nt: TGTGCCATCAGGGGGGGCCAGGGGGAAGCCTATGGCTACACCTTC
abundance: -; len: 15; d_gene: -; j_gene: TRBJ1-2; v_gene: TRBV27; CDR3aa: CASSFGQSWHYGYTF; CDR3nt: TGTGCCAGCAGTTTCGGGCAATCTTGGCACTATGGCTACACCTTC
abundance: -; len: 14; d_gene: TRBD1; j_gene: TRBJ2-3; v_gene: TRBV5-1; CDR3aa: CASLGQGHPDTQYF; CDR3nt: TGCGCCAGCCTAGGACAGGGGCACCCCGATACGCAGTATTTT
abundance: medium-sized; len: 14; d_gene: TRBD1; j_gene: TRBJ2-2; v_gene: TRBV7-8; CDR3aa: CASSSGQGTGELFF; CDR3nt: TGTGCCAGCAGCTCGGGACAGGGGACCGGGGAGCTGTTTTTT
abundance: few; len: 13; d_gene: TRBD1; j_gene: TRBJ2-7; v_gene: TRBV6-1; CDR3aa: CASSEVGTGGQYF; CDR3nt: TGTGCCAGCAGTGAAGTAGGGACAGGCGGTCAGTACTTC
abundance: few; len: 12; d_gene: TRBD1; j_gene: TRBJ1-1; v_gene: TRBV2; CDR3aa: CASRKDRGEAFF; CDR3nt: TGTGCCAGCAGGAAGGACAGGGGTGAAGCTTTCTTT
abundance: -; len: 15; d_gene: -; j_gene: TRBJ1-2; v_gene: TRBV6-6; CDR3aa: CASSYSHGGKYGYTF; CDR3nt: TGTGCCAGCAGTTACTCTCACGGAGGAAAGTATGGCTACACCTTC
abundance: -; len: 14; d_gene: -; j_gene: TRBJ1-1; v_gene: TRBV7-8; CDR3aa: CASSLTYPGTEAFF; CDR3nt: TGTGCCAGCAGCCTTACGTACCCGGGCACTGAAGCTTTCTTT
abundance: -; len: 15; d_gene: -; j_gene: TRBJ2-2; v_gene: TRBV9; CDR3aa: CASSVELLNTGELFF; CDR3nt: TGTGCCAGCAGCGTAGAACTTCTGAACACCGGGGAGCTGTTTTTT
abundance: -; len: 12; d_gene: -; j_gene: TRBJ2-7; v_gene: TRBV7-2; CDR3aa: CASSLGAYEQYF; CDR3nt: TGTGCCAGCAGCTTAGGGGCGTACGAGCAGTACTTC
abundance: -; len: 15; d_gene: -; j_gene: TRBJ2-1; v_gene: TRBV4-1; CDR3aa: CASSQDWHSSNEQFF; CDR3nt: TGCGCCAGTAGCCAAGATTGGCACAGTTCCAATGAGCAGTTCTTC
abundance: -; len: 11; d_gene: -; j_gene: TRBJ1-2; v_gene: TRBV7-7; CDR3aa: CPTRTSDGYTF; CDR3nt: TGCCCGACCCGAACGTCTGATGGCTACACCTTC
abundance: few; len: 15; d_gene: TRBD2; j_gene: TRBJ2-1; v_gene: TRBV28; CDR3aa: CASSPGGSPYNEQFF; CDR3nt: TGTGCCAGCAGCCCCGGCGGGAGCCCCTACAATGAGCAGTTCTTC
abundance: once; len: 16; d_gene: TRBD1; j_gene: TRBJ1-1; v_gene: TRBV10-3; CDR3aa: CAISAGTGPMNTEAFF; CDR3nt: TGTGCCATCAGTGCAGGGACAGGCCCGATGAACACTGAAGCTTTCTTT
abundance: few; len: 16; d_gene: TRBD1; j_gene: TRBJ1-5; v_gene: TRBV30; CDR3aa: CAWSVSGAGGSQPQHF; CDR3nt: TGTGCCTGGAGTGTATCGGGGGCAGGGGGTTCTCAGCCCCAGCATTTT
abundance: few; len: 12; d_gene: -; j_gene: TRBJ1-2; v_gene: TRBV5-6; CDR3aa: CASSFNSAGYTF; CDR3nt: TGTGCCAGCAGCTTTAACTCCGCGGGCTACACCTTC
abundance: once; len: 12; d_gene: -; j_gene: TRBJ2-7; v_gene: TRBV19; CDR3aa: CASSKGHYEQYF; CDR3nt: TGTGCCAGTAGTAAAGGACACTACGAGCAGTACTTC
abundance: medium-sized; len: 13; d_gene: -; j_gene: TRBJ2-7; v_gene: TRBV5-1; CDR3aa: CASSLITSYEQYF; CDR3nt: TGCGCCAGCAGCTTAATCACGTCCTACGAGCAGTACTTC
abundance: -; len: 15; d_gene: TRBD2; j_gene: TRBJ2-7; v_gene: TRBV2; CDR3aa: CASTLIGGDSYEQYF; CDR3nt: TGTGCCAGCACCCTCATCGGGGGGGACTCCTACGAGCAGTACTTC
abundance: -; len: 11; d_gene: -; j_gene: TRBJ2-1; v_gene: TRBV5-8; CDR3aa: CASSLSNEQFF; CDR3nt: TGTGCCAGCAGCTTAAGCAATGAGCAGTTCTTC
abundance: -; len: 16; d_gene: TRBD2; j_gene: TRBJ2-1; v_gene: TRBV5-1; CDR3aa: CASSLFGLDLYNEQFF; CDR3nt: TGCGCCAGCAGCTTGTTCGGACTAGATCTTTACAATGAGCAGTTCTTC
abundance: few; len: 14; d_gene: -; j_gene: TRBJ2-2; v_gene: TRBV6-6; CDR3aa: CASSAGLNTGELFF; CDR3nt: TGTGCCAGCAGTGCGGGGCTTAACACCGGGGAGCTGTTTTTT
abundance: few; len: 16; d_gene: -; j_gene: TRBJ1-1; v_gene: TRBV28; CDR3aa: CASSFDFDSPGTEAFF; CDR3nt: TGTGCCAGCAGTTTTGATTTCGACAGTCCGGGCACTGAAGCTTTCTTT
abundance: -; len: 14; d_gene: TRBD1; j_gene: TRBJ2-7; v_gene: TRBV5-1; CDR3aa: CASSRGQEDYEQYF; CDR3nt: TGCGCCAGCAGCCGGGGACAGGAGGACTACGAGCAGTACTTC
abundance: -; len: 12; d_gene: -; j_gene: TRBJ2-1; v_gene: TRBV19; CDR3aa: CATDRGSGEQFF; CDR3nt: TGTGCCACCGACCGGGGATCCGGTGAGCAGTTCTTC
abundance: -; len: 12; d_gene: -; j_gene: TRBJ1-1; v_gene: TRBV5-5; CDR3aa: CASSSIGTEAFF; CDR3nt: TGTGCCAGCAGCTCGATCGGGACTGAAGCTTTCTTT
abundance: medium-sized; len: 12; d_gene: -; j_gene: TRBJ2-7; v_gene: TRBV6-5; CDR3aa: CASRWAGSEQYF; CDR3nt: TGTGCCAGCAGATGGGCCGGTAGCGAGCAGTACTTC
abundance: once; len: 13; d_gene: -; j_gene: TRBJ1-2; v_gene: TRBV5-6; CDR3aa: CASSDGTFYGYTF; CDR3nt: TGTGCCAGCAGCGACGGAACCTTCTATGGCTACACCTTC
abundance: -; len: 12; d_gene: -; j_gene: TRBJ2-5; v_gene: TRBV28; CDR3aa: CASNTREAKLHF; CDR3nt: TGTGCCAGCAACACAAGAGAAGCTAAACTCCACTTC
abundance: -; len: 15; d_gene: TRBD1; j_gene: TRBJ1-1; v_gene: TRBV4-1; CDR3aa: CASSHPGQGRTEAFF; CDR3nt: TGCGCCAGCAGCCACCCGGGACAGGGAAGGACTGAAGCTTTCTTT
abundance: -; len: 13; d_gene: -; j_gene: TRBJ1-2; v_gene: TRBV7-2; CDR3aa: CASSGGLNYGYTF; CDR3nt: TGTGCCAGCAGCGGGGGCCTCAACTATGGCTACACCTTC
abundance: few; len: 11; d_gene: -; j_gene: TRBJ1-1; v_gene: TRBV6-5; CDR3aa: CASSRSEKAFF; CDR3nt: TGTGCCAGCAGCCGGTCTGAGAAAGCTTTCTTT
abundance: once; len: 14; d_gene: TRBD1; j_gene: TRBJ1-5; v_gene: TRBV11-2; CDR3aa: CASSLEGGGQPQHF; CDR3nt: TGTGCCAGCAGCTTAGAAGGGGGCGGGCAGCCCCAGCATTTT
abundance: -; len: 14; d_gene: -; j_gene: TRBJ2-5; v_gene: TRBV13; CDR3aa: CASSLGSGRETQYF; CDR3nt: TGTGCCAGCAGCTTGGGATCAGGTCGGGAGACCCAGTACTTC
abundance: once; len: 15; d_gene: TRBD1; j_gene: TRBJ1-2; v_gene: TRBV30; CDR3aa: CAWSRYFRGHDGYTF; CDR3nt: TGTGCCTGGAGTCGCTATTTCAGGGGGCACGATGGCTACACCTTC
abundance: few; len: 15; d_gene: -; j_gene: TRBJ1-1; v_gene: TRBV28; CDR3aa: CASSLYRKVGTEAFF; CDR3nt: TGTGCCAGCAGTTTATATAGGAAGGTGGGCACTGAAGCTTTCTTT
abundance: -; len: 16; d_gene: -; j_gene: TRBJ2-1; v_gene: TRBV7-9; CDR3aa: CASSPQTGSSYNEQFF; CDR3nt: TGTGCCAGCAGCCCTCAGACAGGTAGCTCCTACAATGAGCAGTTCTTC
abundance: -; len: 17; d_gene: -; j_gene: TRBJ2-2; v_gene: TRBV5-1; CDR3aa: CASSLGSLLLNTGELFF; CDR3nt: TGCGCCAGCAGCTTGGGTTCACTTCTACTGAACACCGGGGAGCTGTTTTTT
abundance: -; len: 14; d_gene: -; j_gene: TRBJ2-5; v_gene: TRBV7-7; CDR3aa: CASSRGTVQETQYF; CDR3nt: TGTGCTAGCAGCCGTGGGACGGTCCAAGAGACCCAGTACTTC